This section outlines one T cell receptor (beta chain) sequence together with its context. Its antigen is not identified. After extraction with the RNeasy kit, about 0.45 to 1 ug of the RNA was reverse transcribed using random hexamers. TCR beta CDR3 was amplified by immunoSEQ covering 54 Vbeta and 13 Jbeta. Each CDR3 protein gets one entry after TCRdb re-called the immunoSEQ multiplex PCR reads with MiXCR. The data show some 120,000 distinct CDR3 sequences, nearly 95% seen once. While serving as controls, healthy donors were matched for age and sex. TEMRA cells underwent FACS enrichment and CD8+ and CD4+ T cells underwent negative isolation. These data originate in a study of CD8 T cells in Susac syndrome. Study findings and constraints: It was acknowledged by the study that relatively few individuals were included in its TCR sequencing and HLA analysis.

Deletions cut 4 bases from V and 8 bases from J, with 14 bases between. The CDR3 covers 12 residues. The V gene's germline CDR1 is SQVTM and CDR2 ANQGSEA. The chain combines TRBV29-1 with TRBJ1-2; D gene ambiguous. The specimen sequenced was CD4+ T cells from PBMCs. This receptor was taken from a human donor in good health. In DNA, the CDR3 is TGCAGCGTTGGTAGGGCAGGTTCCGGCTACACCTTC. It specifies CSVGRAGSGYTF. Together with reference TRBV29-1 and TRBJ1-2, the CDR3 gives the full variable domain: SAVISQKPSRDICQRGTSLTIQCQVDSQVTMMFWYRQQPGQSLTLIATANQGSEATYESGFVIDKFPISRPNLTFSTLTVSNMSPEDSSIYLCSVGRAGSGYTFGSGTRLTVV.